The 6 T cell receptor beta chains presented below share a single source sample, sequenced in a study of blood T cell repertoires in COVID-19. Here immunoSEQ multiplex PCR was the method, and the copy in TCRdb shows in-frame clones only, minus some. This sample has roughly 140,000 clones, with 75% to 85% found just once. The specimen was peripheral blood. Receptor source: a woman in her forties or fifties in a cohort sampled during active or convalescent COVID-19.

The CDR3 is CASSIDRSTYNEQFF. The CDR3 nucleotides are TGTGCCAGCAGCATAGACAGGTCTACCTACAATGAGCAGTTCTTC. The chain is built from TRBV6-5 and TRBJ2-1; perhaps TRBD1 as D (6 bases). CDR3 length: 15 amino acids. CDR1 and CDR2 (germline): MNHEY, SVGAGI. The V end lost 6 bases, the J end lost 2 bases, and 14 bases lay between the germline ends.

The chain is built from TRBV7-6 and TRBJ2-6; TRBD1 might be the D (6 bases). The CDR3 has 15 residues. The V end lost 5 bases, the J end lost 4 bases, and 12 bases lay between the germline ends. Germline lookup yields CDR1 SGHVS and CDR2 FNYEAQ. The DNA of the CDR3 is TGTGCCAGCAGCGGAAGGGGGTCCGGGGCCAACGTCCTGACTTTC. Translating gives CASSGRGSGANVLTF.

The chain has TRBV5-1 and TRBJ1-2; a weak D match, TRBD1 (6 bases). The CDR3 length is 13 residues. Germline CDR1 is SGHRS and CDR2 is YFSETQ. V lost 7 bases to trimming and J lost 5 bases, with 15 bases between them. The CDR3 DNA reads TGCGCCAGCCTTCCCAGGGGCGGGTATGGCTACACCTTC. It encodes CASLPRGGYGYTF.

The rearrangement links TRBV30 to TRBJ1-2; 8 bases map to TRBD1. V lost 1 base to trimming and J lost 4 bases; unmatched junction nucleotides: 8. The V gene's germline CDR1 is GTSNPN and CDR2 SVGIG (reference sequence). There are 15 residues in the CDR3. CDR3 protein: CAWSDKQGVFYGYTF. Here the CDR3 DNA reads TGTGCCTGGAGTGACAAACAGGGGGTATTCTATGGCTACACCTTC.

The CDR3 DNA reads as TGTGCCAGCAGTGAAACAGGGGGCATGCAGCCCCAGCATTTT. Amino acids: CASSETGGMQPQHF. The rearrangement uses TRBV6-1 and TRBJ1-5; the match to TRBD1 covers 9 bases. The V segment lost 2 bases and the J segment 7 bases; nucleotides outside the gene matches: 3. CDR1 is MNHNS, CDR2 SASEGT, per germline. The CDR3 loop spans 14 amino acids.

The chain has TRBV4-1 and TRBJ1-4; D is unclear. This CDR3 spans 13 amino acids. The germline V gene has CDR1 MGHRA and CDR2 YSYEKL. The V end was cut by 0 bases, the J end by 4 bases, with 3 bases between. In DNA, the CDR3 is TGCGCCAGCAGCCAAGACAGTAATGAAAAACTGTTTTTT. It is translated as CASSQDSNEKLFF.